The 19 T cell receptor beta chains below were found in one sample sequenced in a study of blood T cell repertoires in COVID-19 (dated by TCRdb to 2020 to 2022). The method behind the library was the immunoSEQ multiplex PCR assay. The clones in this table, taken by TCRdb from immuneACCESS, are in-frame only. Not every clone is retained; where verified, under half of the shortfall comes from an unresolved V gene, and the cause of the rest is unknown. Here the sample has a few hundred thousand clones; 87% occur a single time. The top ten clones comprise 1% of the sample. The sample comprised peripheral blood. The receptors originated from a man over 45 with active or convalescent COVID-19.

The chain couples TRBV5-1 to TRBJ2-3, with a possible D match to TRBD1 (6 bases). The V and J ends lost 2 bases and 5 bases respectively, with 12 bases between them. In germline, CDR1 is SGHRS, CDR2 YFSETQ. The CDR3 is made up of 14 amino acids. This CDR3 reads CASSLERGKDTQYF. CDR3 nucleotide sequence: TGCGCCAGCAGCTTAGAAAGGGGGAAAGATACGCAGTATTTT.

The chain is built from TRBV10-3 and TRBJ2-1; 8 positions match TRBD1. Germline CDR1 ENHRY, CDR2 SYGVKD. This CDR3 has 16 residues. V lost 8 bases to trimming and J lost 0 bases; unmatched junction nucleotides: 9. In nucleotides, the CDR3 is TGTGCCATCTCGGCCTCACAGGGGGGCTCCTACAATGAGCAGTTCTTC. Its translation is CAISASQGGSYNEQFF.

This chain joins TRBV29-1 and TRBJ1-1, with D perhaps matching TRBD1 (6 bases). The V gene lost 6 bases and the J gene lost 5 bases, with 16 bases spanning the gap. This CDR3 has 13 residues. The V gene's germline CDR1 is SQVTM and CDR2 ANQGSEA. In DNA form, the CDR3 reads TGCAGCGTCCGACAGGCAAGGGGGACTGAAGCTTTCTTT. Residues: CSVRQARGTEAFF.

The J gene is TRBJ1-6, the V gene TRBV10-3; the match to TRBD1 covers 8 bases. The CDR3 has 16 amino acids. The V and J ends lost 0 bases and 9 bases, in that order; junction bases with no gene match: 7. The germline gives CDR1 ENHRY, CDR2 SYGVKD. CDR3 amino acids: CAISESRQGASSPLHF. The CDR3 DNA reads TGTGCCATCAGTGAGTCGAGGCAGGGGGCTAGTTCACCCCTCCACTTT.

This clone was recorded once. The chain has TRBV19 and TRBJ1-3, with unresolved D. V dropped 9 bases and J dropped 0 bases, with 30 bases sitting between them. The CDR3 has 20 residues. CDR1 LNHDA and CDR2 SQIVND come from the germline V gene (reference sequence). The CDR3 sequence: CASTIPPGLTQEGSGNTIYF. Here the CDR3 DNA reads TGTGCCAGCACCATCCCCCCGGGTCTCACCCAAGAGGGCTCTGGAAACACCATATATTTT.

The chain combines TRBV5-6 with TRBJ2-7; 12 positions match TRBD1. Germline V CDR1 and CDR2: SGHDT, YYEEEE. This CDR3 contains 16 residues. V was pared by 1 base and J by 4 bases, with 6 bases of the junction left unmatched. The CDR3 DNA reads TGTGCCAGCAGCTTGCGGGGGACAGGGGGCTTGTACGAGCAGTACTTC. Translated: CASSLRGTGGLYEQYF.

The rearrangement links TRBV18 to TRBJ2-7; 9 nucleotides align to TRBD2. Looked up from germline, CDR1 is KGHSH and CDR2 is LQKENI. The CDR3 sequence is 15 residues long. The V segment lost 3 bases and the J segment 0 bases; nucleotides outside the gene matches: 3. Here the CDR3 reads CASSPLSGGSYEQYF. DNA of the CDR3: TGTGCCAGCTCACCTCTTAGCGGGGGCTCCTACGAGCAGTACTTC. Looking up the rest from reference TRBV18 and TRBJ2-7 gives the full variable domain: NAGVMQNPRHLVRRRGQEARLRCSPMKGHSHVYWYRQLPEEGLKFMVYLQKENIIDESGMPKERFSAEFPKEGPSILRIQQVVRGDSAAYFCASSPLSGGSYEQYFGPGTRLTVT.

This clone came up once. One end of the junction does not line up with germline, which may come from a read error. V is TRBV28 and J is TRBJ1-4, with D maybe TRBD1 (6 bases). The CDR3 contains 16 residues. Germline V gives CDR1 MDHEN, CDR2 SYDVKM. This CDR3 reads CARRHHGGGGGEKLFF. The CDR3 DNA follows: TGTGCCCGCAGGCATCACGGGGGGGGCGGGGGTGAAAAACTGTTTTTT.

The V call is TRBV6-5, the J call TRBJ2-2; 9 bases fit TRBD1. Germline V lookup: CDR1 MNHEY, CDR2 SVGAGI. Trimming took 7 bases from V and 6 from J; bases not matched to a gene: 9. This CDR3 has 15 amino acids. The CDR3 bases are TGTGCCAGCAATCCGGACAGGGGATCGTCCGGGGAGCTGTTTTTT. Translation gives CASNPDRGSSGELFF.

V is TRBV2 and J is TRBJ2-5, with D maybe TRBD2 (6 bases). The CDR3 has 15 amino acids. Trimming removed 8 bases from V and 5 bases from J, with 21 bases in between. Germline CDR1 is SNHLY and CDR2 is FYNNEI. The DNA for the CDR3 is TGTGCCAGCTGTACCGGGACCGGGGGAGAGGAGACCCAGTACTTC. The encoded protein is CASCTGTGGEETQYF.

The chain recombines TRBV2 with TRBJ2-7; D is perhaps TRBD2 (6 bases). Germline CDR1 reads SNHLY; CDR2 reads FYNNEI. V gave up 2 bases and J gave up 3 bases, with 11 bases separating them. CDR3 length: 14 residues. The CDR3 loop reads CASSETSRIYEQYF. CDR3 bases: TGTGCCAGCAGTGAAACTAGCAGGATCTACGAGCAGTACTTC.

In DNA form, the CDR3 reads TGTGCCATCAGTCGAGCGGGGGCCAGCTCCTACGAGCAGTACTTC. Translated: CAISRAGASSYEQYF. The chain combines TRBV10-3 with TRBJ2-7; 8 positions match TRBD2. The CDR3 spans 15 residues. Trimming cost V 5 bases and J 0 bases; bases outside gene matches: 6. Germline lookup yields CDR1 ENHRY and CDR2 SYGVKD.

The CDR3 DNA follows: TGTGCCAGCAGCTTAGCGCCTGTCCGGGGGTCCACCGGGGAGCTGTTTTTT. Translated: CASSLAPVRGSTGELFF. The chain joins TRBV7-2 to TRBJ2-2; D is perhaps TRBD2 (6 bases). Germline CDR1 is SGHTA and CDR2 is FQGNSA. Trimming left V 0 bases short and J 4 bases short, with 15 bases between. The CDR3 contains 17 residues. Full variable domain (missing parts from reference TRBV7-2 and TRBJ2-2): GAGVSQSPSNKVTEKGKDVELRCDPISGHTALYWYRQSLGQGLEFLIYFQGNSAPDKSGLPSDRFSAERTGGSVSTLTIQRTQQEDSAVYLCASSLAPVRGSTGELFFGEGSRLTVL.

This clone was seen more than once but under ten times. The CDR3 DNA is TGCGCCAGCAGCCCGTCGCCTTTAGGGGGTGGCAACAATGAGCAGTTCTTC. It yields the protein CASSPSPLGGGNNEQFF. The genes are TRBV5-1 and TRBJ2-1, with D maybe TRBD1 (6 bases). This CDR3 has 17 amino acids. Germline V CDR1 and CDR2: SGHRS, YFSETQ. The ends were cut back, 4 bases at V and 5 bases at J, with 22 bases in the middle.

The rearrangement joins TRBV10-2 to TRBJ2-1, with 8 bases lining up with TRBD2. Per the germline V gene, CDR1 is WSHSY and CDR2 is SAAADI. This CDR3 spans 15 amino acids. After removal of 8 bases from V and 0 bases from J, the junction contained 6 bases not matched to a gene. CDR3 DNA: TGCGCCAGCTCGGGAGGGCCTAGCTCCTACAATGAGCAGTTCTTC. This codes for CASSGGPSSYNEQFF.

V and J are TRBV6-2 or TRBV6-3 and TRBJ1-1; D not resolved. The CDR3 has 15 amino acids. The V gene lost 5 bases and the J gene lost 1 base, with 14 bases spanning the gap. CDR1 and CDR2 (germline): MNHEY, SVGEGT. The CDR3 spells CASSPAEVGNTEAFF. The CDR3 DNA follows: TGTGCCAGCAGTCCCGCAGAGGTCGGGAACACTGAAGCTTTCTTT.

V and J are TRBV29-1 and TRBJ2-7; unclear D gene. The V end was cut by 3 bases, the J end by 3 bases, with 9 bases between. Germline CDR1 and CDR2: SQVTM and ANQGSEA. This CDR3 comprises 12 residues. The CDR3 sequence: CSVEAGIYEQYF. In DNA form, the CDR3 reads TGCAGCGTTGAGGCAGGAATCTACGAGCAGTACTTC.

This clone came up a few times. The V and J genes are TRBV10-3 and TRBJ1-5, with TRBD1 matching over 7 bases. Losses at the gene ends were 4 bases for V and 4 bases for J; bases not matched to a gene: 7. The CDR3 contains 15 residues. Germline values: CDR1 ENHRY, CDR2 SYGVKD. Here the CDR3 DNA reads TGTGCCATCAGTGGGTCGACAGGGCGGAATCAGCCCCAGCATTTT. It codes for CAISGSTGRNQPQHF.

The CDR3 DNA reads TGTGCCAGCAGCTTAAGGACAGGCGCAACTGAAGCTTTCTTT. Protein: CASSLRTGATEAFF. The chain employs TRBV7-2 and TRBJ1-1; 7 bases line up with TRBD1. There are 14 residues in the CDR3. The V gene's germline CDR1 is SGHTA and CDR2 FQGNSA. The V gene end was trimmed by 2 bases and the J gene end by 5 bases; junction bases not matched to a gene: 5. Variable domain in full (rest from reference TRBV7-2 and TRBJ1-1): GAGVSQSPSNKVTEKGKDVELRCDPISGHTALYWYRQSLGQGLEFLIYFQGNSAPDKSGLPSDRFSAERTGGSVSTLTIQRTQQEDSAVYLCASSLRTGATEAFFGQGTRLTVV.